The 19 T cell receptor beta chains below come from one sample, sequenced in a study of T-cell memory formation after mild COVID-19. A single record per CDR3 protein comes from TCRdb applying MiXCR to the 5' RACE reads. The sample lists about 140,000 distinct CDR3 sequences, 6% to 7% occurring once. The sequencing input was PBMCs or a T cell subset sorted from them (not recorded which). These receptors came from an adult woman who had mild COVID-19 (a few samples of this study predate the infection). Cell type and time point are not known.

This clonotype was detected only a few times. The rearrangement uses TRBV3-1 and TRBJ2-2; D not resolved. V shed 1 base and J shed 6 bases, with 6 bases lying between them. CDR3 length equals 13 residues. Germline-derived CDR1 and CDR2 are LGHDT and YNNKEL (reference sequence). This CDR3 reads CASSQVAPGELFF. The CDR3, as DNA: TGTGCCAGCAGCCAAGTGGCGCCCGGGGAGCTGTTTTTT.

Only a few counts were recorded for this clonotype. The gene calls are TRBV7-9 and TRBJ2-7, with 12 bases aligning to TRBD2. Per the germline V gene, CDR1 is SEHNR and CDR2 is FQNEAQ (reference sequence). The junction had 10 bases not matched to a gene; V was cut back by 1 base and J by 0 bases. The CDR3 has 19 amino acids. Here the CDR3 DNA reads TGTGCCAGCAGCTTAGTCCGACTAGCGGGGGCTATAACCTCCTACGAGCAGTACTTC. Its translation is CASSLVRLAGAITSYEQYF.

This clonotype was counted only a few times. This chain joins TRBV11-2 and TRBJ2-7, with 7 positions matching TRBD1. The CDR3 sequence is 15 residues long. Unmatched junction bases numbered 9, after V lost 5 bases and J lost 2 bases. Germline lookup yields CDR1 SGHAT and CDR2 FQNNGV. This CDR3 reads CASSRDREGTYEQYF. The DNA for the CDR3 is TGTGCCAGCAGCCGCGACAGGGAAGGTACCTACGAGCAGTACTTC. Combining the CDR3 with reference TRBV11-2 and TRBJ2-7 gives the whole variable domain EAGVAQSPRYKIIEKRQSVAFWCNPISGHATLYWYQQILGQGPKLLIQFQNNGVVDDSQLPKDRFSAERLKGVDSTLKIQPAKLEDSAVYLCASSRDREGTYEQYFGPGTRLTVT.

This clonotype has just a few counts. The V call is TRBV3-1, the J call TRBJ2-2, with 10 positions matching TRBD1. Germline values: CDR1 LGHDT, CDR2 YNNKEL (reference sequence). CDR3 length: 17 amino acids. J lost 9 bases, V lost 0 bases, and 10 bases had no gene match. CDR3 region: CASSQEASGTGVRELFF. In DNA form, the CDR3 reads TGTGCCAGCAGCCAAGAGGCTTCCGGGACAGGGGTCAGGGAGCTGTTTTTT.

The sample holds many counts of this clonotype. This chain connects TRBV20-1 to TRBJ2-1; 10 bases match TRBD2. The germline gives CDR1 DFQATT, CDR2 SNEGSKA (reference sequence). The J segment lost 5 bases and the V segment lost 8 bases, leaving 9 bases of the junction unmatched. The CDR3 is made up of 14 amino acids. CDR3 nucleotide sequence: TGCAGTCCATCTAACAGCGGGAGGGACAATGAGCAGTTCTTC. It specifies CSPSNSGRDNEQFF.

This chain connects TRBV20-1 to TRBJ2-7; D remains unclear. This CDR3 has 16 amino acids. The ends were cut back, 0 bases at V and 0 bases at J, with 15 bases in the middle. CDR1 DFQATT and CDR2 SNEGSKA come from the germline V gene (reference sequence). CDR3 DNA: TGCAGTGCTAGAGATGGCACCCAGGTTTCCTCCTACGAGCAGTACTTC. Translation gives CSARDGTQVSSYEQYF.

The sample holds a few counts of this clonotype. J is TRBJ2-7 and V is TRBV7-2; TRBD1 matches 9 bases. This CDR3 contains 12 residues. Unmatched junction bases numbered 4, after V lost 4 bases and J lost 9 bases. Germline lookup yields CDR1 SGHTA and CDR2 FQGNSA. CDR3 residues: CASSYGQGLQYF. CDR3 in DNA: TGTGCCAGCAGCTATGGACAGGGGTTGCAGTACTTC.

The rearrangement links TRBV7-3 to TRBJ2-7; 7 nucleotides line up with TRBD1. V was pared by 2 bases and J by 2 bases, with 3 bases of the junction left unmatched. The length of the CDR3 is 14 residues. CDR1 is SGHTA, CDR2 FQGTGA, per germline. In DNA form, the CDR3 reads TGTGCCAGCAGCTTACAGGGGGATACCTACGAGCAGTACTTC. Encoded protein: CASSLQGDTYEQYF.

This clonotype was counted only a few times. This rearrangement joins TRBV3-1 to TRBJ2-3; D remains ambiguous. CDR3 length: 15 amino acids. The germline gives CDR1 LGHDT, CDR2 YNNKEL (reference sequence). The germline V and J ends were trimmed by 1 base and 2 bases, with 10 bases remaining between them. The CDR3 here is CASSQVFRITDTQYF. DNA for the CDR3: TGTGCCAGCAGCCAAGTATTCCGAATCACAGATACGCAGTATTTT.

This clonotype was counted ten times or more. This chain joins TRBV24-1 and TRBJ2-2; no clear D gene. There are 14 residues in the CDR3. Looked up from germline, CDR1 is KGHDR and CDR2 is SFDVKD. V shed 5 bases and J shed 1 base, with 7 bases lying between them. CDR3 in amino acids: CATSAAGNTGELFF. DNA for the CDR3: TGTGCCACCAGTGCAGCAGGGAACACCGGGGAGCTGTTTTTT.

The chain carries TRBV24-1 and TRBJ2-5, with unresolved D. This CDR3 comprises 15 residues. The ends were cut back, 5 bases at V and 5 bases at J, with 17 bases in the middle. Germline loops: CDR1 KGHDR, CDR2 SFDVKD. The CDR3 nucleotides read TGTGCCACCAGTGTTAATACCCCTGGGAAGGAGACCCAGTACTTC. Its protein is CATSVNTPGKETQYF.

This clonotype has at least ten counts. This chain connects TRBV12-3 or TRBV12-4 to TRBJ1-6; TRBD1 matches 7 bases. The CDR3 spans 14 residues. With 6 bases clipped from V and 7 bases from J, the junction kept 6 bases outside the gene matches. DNA for the CDR3: TGTGCCAGCAGGTCGGGACAGACGAATTCACCCCTCCACTTT. Translated, it gives CASRSGQTNSPLHF.

This clonotype has ten or more counts. The chain couples TRBV5-1 to TRBJ1-2; D remains unclear. Per the germline V gene, CDR1 is SGHRS and CDR2 is YFSETQ. The CDR3 contains 10 residues. V gave up 5 bases and J gave up 7 bases, with 6 bases separating them. CDR3 amino acids: CASRQLGYTF. CDR3 nucleotide sequence: TGCGCCAGCAGACAACTTGGCTACACCTTC.

This clonotype has ten or more counts. The V call is TRBV12-3 or TRBV12-4, the J call TRBJ1-2; D is perhaps TRBD1 (5 bases). This CDR3 is built from 11 residues. The germline V and J ends were trimmed by 7 bases and 7 bases, with 10 bases remaining between them. CDR3 loop: CASTGGGGYTF. Written as DNA, the CDR3 is TGTGCCAGCACCGGCGGGGGTGGCTACACCTTC.

This clonotype was seen at least ten times. The rearrangement joins TRBV20-1 to TRBJ2-5; 11 bases are shared with TRBD2. This CDR3 has 15 residues. The trim removed 4 bases at V and 2 bases at J, leaving 6 bases unmatched. Germline V lookup: CDR1 DFQATT, CDR2 SNEGSKA (reference sequence). As DNA, the CDR3 is TGCAGTGCTACCGCCGGACTAGCGGGTCAAGAGACCCAGTACTTC. Protein product: CSATAGLAGQETQYF.

DNA of the CDR3: TGTGCCAGCAGCTTAAAAGTGGTTTCAGACACTGAAGCTTTCTTT. Residues: CASSLKVVSDTEAFF. The rearrangement joins TRBV7-8 to TRBJ1-1; D uncertain. The CDR3 is made up of 15 amino acids. Germline V lookup: CDR1 SGHVS, CDR2 FQNEAQ. V was clipped by 2 bases and J by 3 bases, with 13 bases between them.

The table lists this clonotype with a few counts. The chain joins TRBV28 to TRBJ1-2; D is possibly TRBD1 (5 bases). CDR3 size: 13 residues. CDR1 is MDHEN and CDR2 is SYDVKM in the germline V gene. V was trimmed by 3 bases and J by 6 bases, leaving 11 bases between them. CDR3 region: CASSLRQSHGYTF. CDR3 in DNA: TGTGCCAGCAGTTTGCGACAGAGTCATGGCTACACCTTC.

The V gene is TRBV5-1, the J gene TRBJ2-5; 8 nucleotides agree with TRBD1. V trimming: 3 bases; J trimming: 4 bases; junction bases outside the gene matches: 11. The CDR3 sequence is 16 residues long. Germline V gene sequence: CDR1 SGHRS, CDR2 YFSETQ. CDR3: CASSSQTGTGPETQYF. Written as DNA, the CDR3 is TGCGCCAGCAGCTCTCAGACTGGGACAGGCCCAGAGACCCAGTACTTC.

This clonotype was seen repeatedly, ten times or more. The chain recombines TRBV6-6 with TRBJ2-7, with D tentatively TRBD2 (5 bases). This CDR3 is built from 13 residues. The germline V gene encodes CDR1 MNHNY and CDR2 SVGAGI (reference sequence). V lost 0 bases and J 3 bases, leaving 6 bases between the germline ends. DNA of the CDR3: TGTGCCAGCAGTTACTCAGACTACTACGAGCAGTACTTC. Translated, it gives CASSYSDYYEQYF.